The 6 T cell receptor beta chains below all came from one sample that was sequenced in a study of blood T cell repertoires in COVID-19. The data were produced by immunoSEQ multiplex PCR, yet TCRdb's version contains in-frame clones alone and is incomplete. Of over 200,000 clones in the sample, approximately 88% were seen once. Specimen: PBMCs or T cells enriched from blood (not recorded which). Receptor source: a middle-aged woman with acute COVID-19.

The chain links TRBV10-3 to TRBJ1-4, with D possibly being TRBD1 (5 bases). The V gene lost 11 bases and the J gene lost 4 bases, with 17 bases spanning the gap. In germline, CDR1 is ENHRY, CDR2 SYGVKD. The length of the CDR3 is 14 residues. The DNA for the CDR3 is TGTGCCTCCCAGGGAGGGACTCGTAATGAAAAACTGTTTTTT. It specifies CASQGGTRNEKLFF.

This CDR3 is CASSLAQGYTDTQYF. CDR3 bases: TGTGCCAGCAGTTTAGCCCAGGGCTACACAGATACGCAGTATTTT. The chain has TRBV27 and TRBJ2-3, with D possibly matching TRBD1 (5 bases). Germline CDR1 MNHEY, CDR2 SMNVEV (reference sequence). The CDR3 spans 15 residues. V was clipped by 2 bases and J by 2 bases, with 11 bases between them.

This chain links TRBV7-2 with TRBJ2-7, with 7 bases that match TRBD1. In germline, CDR1 is SGHTA, CDR2 FQGNSA. This CDR3 spans 14 amino acids. V trimming: 5 bases; J trimming: 3 bases; junction bases outside the gene matches: 7. CDR3 sequence reads: CASSERDRYYEQYF. In DNA form, the CDR3 reads TGTGCCAGCAGCGAAAGGGACAGATACTACGAGCAGTACTTC. Filled out from reference TRBV7-2 and TRBJ2-7, the complete variable domain reads GAGVSQSPSNKVTEKGKDVELRCDPISGHTALYWYRQSLGQGLEFLIYFQGNSAPDKSGLPSDRFSAERTGGSVSTLTIQRTQQEDSAVYLCASSERDRYYEQYFGPGTRLTVT.

V gene TRBV5-1 combines with J gene TRBJ2-1; TRBD2 agrees at 9 bases. J gave up 6 bases and V 5 bases, and 21 bases lay outside the gene matches. The CDR3 runs 19 residues. Germline CDR1 and CDR2: SGHRS and YFSETQ. CDR3 DNA sequence: TGCGCCAGCAGTTTCTATGGTAGCGGGAGTGTCACGTGGGGCAATGAGCAGTTCTTC. Encoded protein: CASSFYGSGSVTWGNEQFF.

This clone was detected once. As DNA, the CDR3 is TGTGCCAGCTCATCGGCGGCGGGCACTGAAGCTTTCTTT. Its protein is CASSSAAGTEAFF. The rearrangement joins TRBV18 to TRBJ1-1; D is uncertain. The CDR3 has 13 residues. The ends were cut back, 5 bases at V and 4 bases at J, with 11 bases in the middle. Germline loops: CDR1 KGHSH, CDR2 LQKENI.

This chain uses TRBV3-1 (or the pseudogene TRBV3-2) with TRBJ2-1; TRBD2 agrees at 13 bases. J gave up 5 bases and V 4 bases, and 5 bases lay outside the gene matches. Per germline, CDR1 LGHDT and CDR2 YNNKEL (reference sequence). CDR3 length equals 16 residues. The CDR3 loop reads CASSRLTSGGNNEQFF. The DNA for the CDR3 is TGTGCCAGCAGCCGCCTGACTAGCGGGGGGAACAATGAGCAGTTCTTC.